The rows below give T cell receptor beta chains drawn from one sample of a study of blood T cell repertoires in COVID-19. The method was immunoSEQ multiplex PCR; TCRdb's version includes in-frame clones alone and lacks a portion of them. The table lists hundreds of thousands of clones, around 87% of them singletons. Sequencing was carried out using PBMCs or T cells enriched from blood (not recorded which). These TCRs come from a man aged 40-55 years in a cohort exposed to, infected with or recovered from COVID-19 (not recorded which). CDR3s include the opening cysteine and the closing phenylalanine or tryptophan. Fields, in order: J gene, V gene, clone size, D gene, CDR3 protein, CDR3 DNA. The D gene is left open where the match is weak. The listing skips clone size in some rows; elsewhere it reads once, few, many or a size class.

j_call: TRBJ2-7
v_call: TRBV14
clone_size: .
d_call: .
cdr3_aa: CASSQSYEQYF
cdr3_nt: TGTGCCAGCAGCCAATCTTACGAGCAGTACTTC

j_call: TRBJ1-5
v_call: TRBV30
clone_size: .
d_call: TRBD1
cdr3_aa: CAWSVQGDQPQHF
cdr3_nt: TGTGCCTGGAGTGTACAGGGGGATCAGCCCCAGCATTTT

j_call: TRBJ2-7
v_call: TRBV2
clone_size: .
d_call: .
cdr3_aa: CASNRDNLSYEQYF
cdr3_nt: TGTGCCAGTAACCGGGACAACCTCTCCTACGAGCAGTACTTC

j_call: TRBJ1-3
v_call: TRBV6-5
clone_size: .
d_call: .
cdr3_aa: CASSSTGLSGNTIYF
cdr3_nt: TGTGCCAGCAGTTCGACAGGACTCTCTGGAAACACCATATATTTT

j_call: TRBJ1-2
v_call: TRBV5-1
clone_size: .
d_call: .
cdr3_aa: CASSYSGSYGYTF
cdr3_nt: TGCGCCAGCAGCTATTCAGGGTCCTATGGCTACACCTTC

j_call: TRBJ1-5
v_call: TRBV19
clone_size: .
d_call: .
cdr3_aa: CASSIRVGQPQHF
cdr3_nt: TGTGCCAGTAGTATCCGGGTAGGTCAGCCCCAGCATTTT

j_call: TRBJ2-1
v_call: TRBV6-6
clone_size: .
d_call: TRBD2
cdr3_aa: CASRKGLRYNEQFF
cdr3_nt: TGTGCCAGCAGGAAGGGACTACGCTACAATGAGCAGTTCTTC

j_call: TRBJ1-1
v_call: TRBV18
clone_size: few
d_call: .
cdr3_aa: CASSPGVATEAFF
cdr3_nt: TGTGCCAGCTCACCAGGAGTGGCCACTGAAGCTTTCTTT

j_call: TRBJ1-1
v_call: TRBV29-1
clone_size: .
d_call: .
cdr3_aa: CSAGGRGTGKMNTEAFF
cdr3_nt: TGCAGCGCGGGAGGGAGGGGTACAGGAAAAATGAACACTGAAGCTTTCTTT

j_call: TRBJ2-7
v_call: TRBV11-2
clone_size: once
d_call: .
cdr3_aa: CASSLGFADNYEQYF
cdr3_nt: TGTGCCAGCAGCTTAGGTTTCGCAGACAACTACGAGCAGTACTTC

j_call: TRBJ2-7
v_call: TRBV27
clone_size: .
d_call: .
cdr3_aa: CASSPGQGGGYYEQYF
cdr3_nt: TGTGCCAGCAGTCCAGGACAGGGAGGGGGCTACTACGAGCAGTACTTC

j_call: TRBJ2-3
v_call: TRBV5-1
clone_size: .
d_call: TRBD2
cdr3_aa: CASRELAGSTDTQYF
cdr3_nt: TGCGCCAGCAGAGAACTAGCGGGGAGCACAGATACGCAGTATTTT

j_call: TRBJ2-1
v_call: TRBV7-6
clone_size: few
d_call: TRBD2
cdr3_aa: CASSSGLAGVTYNEQFF
cdr3_nt: TGTGCCAGCAGCTCCGGACTAGCGGGAGTCACCTACAATGAGCAGTTCTTC

j_call: TRBJ2-6
v_call: TRBV19
clone_size: .
d_call: .
cdr3_aa: CASSTPAGIRSSGANVLTF
cdr3_nt: TGTGCCAGTAGTACCCCGGCGGGGATTAGAAGCTCTGGGGCCAACGTCCTGACTTTC

j_call: TRBJ2-7
v_call: TRBV5-1
clone_size: .
d_call: .
cdr3_aa: CASSTQGSRGRDEQYF
cdr3_nt: TGCGCCAGCAGCACCCAAGGTAGCAGGGGACGGGACGAGCAGTACTTC

j_call: TRBJ2-7
v_call: TRBV30
clone_size: once
d_call: .
cdr3_aa: CAWSVSRGGYEQYF
cdr3_nt: TGTGCCTGGAGTGTATCGAGGGGGGGGTACGAGCAGTACTTC

j_call: TRBJ2-1
v_call: TRBV2
clone_size: few
d_call: .
cdr3_aa: CATQGNNEQFF
cdr3_nt: TGTGCCACCCAGGGTAACAATGAGCAGTTCTTC

j_call: TRBJ2-7
v_call: TRBV25-1
clone_size: once
d_call: .
cdr3_aa: CASSDTRPGRIYEQYF
cdr3_nt: TGTGCCAGCAGTGATACCAGGCCGGGGAGGATCTACGAGCAGTACTTC

j_call: TRBJ1-5
v_call: TRBV3-1/TRBV3-2
clone_size: .
d_call: .
cdr3_aa: CASSQGGSRQPQHF
cdr3_nt: TGTGCCAGCAGCCAAGGAGGGTCGCGGCAGCCCCAGCATTTT

j_call: TRBJ2-7
v_call: TRBV18
clone_size: .
d_call: .
cdr3_aa: CASSRDSWYEQYF
cdr3_nt: TGTGCCAGCTCCCGTGACTCGTGGTACGAGCAGTACTTC

j_call: TRBJ2-1
v_call: TRBV24-1
clone_size: .
d_call: TRBD2
cdr3_aa: CATSDASGGSYNEQFF
cdr3_nt: TGTGCCACCAGTGATGCTAGCGGAGGTTCCTACAATGAGCAGTTCTTC

j_call: TRBJ1-5
v_call: TRBV4-1
clone_size: .
d_call: TRBD1
cdr3_aa: CASSPAGRGIIQPQHF
cdr3_nt: TGCGCCAGCAGCCCCGCGGGCAGGGGGATAATTCAGCCCCAGCATTTT

j_call: TRBJ1-4
v_call: TRBV27
clone_size: .
d_call: .
cdr3_aa: CASSFWGGTNEKLFF
cdr3_nt: TGTGCCAGCAGTTTTTGGGGGGGAACTAATGAAAAACTGTTTTTT

j_call: TRBJ1-3
v_call: TRBV10-3
clone_size: .
d_call: .
cdr3_aa: CAIRQGQPPTIYF
cdr3_nt: TGTGCCATCAGGCAGGGACAACCCCCCACCATATATTTT

j_call: TRBJ1-1
v_call: TRBV12-5
clone_size: .
d_call: TRBD1
cdr3_aa: CASATLSRDRVSATEAFF
cdr3_nt: TGTGCTAGTGCTACCCTCTCCCGGGACAGAGTTTCGGCCACTGAAGCTTTCTTT

j_call: TRBJ1-2
v_call: TRBV7-2
clone_size: .
d_call: TRBD1
cdr3_aa: CASSRWTGGANGYTF
cdr3_nt: TGTGCCAGCAGCCGTTGGACAGGGGGCGCAAATGGCTACACCTTC

j_call: TRBJ2-2
v_call: TRBV3-1/TRBV3-2
clone_size: .
d_call: .
cdr3_aa: CASSPNTGELFF
cdr3_nt: TGTGCCAGCAGCCCTAACACCGGGGAGCTGTTTTTT

j_call: TRBJ2-1
v_call: TRBV5-1
clone_size: few
d_call: .
cdr3_aa: CASSLERSRNNEQFF
cdr3_nt: TGCGCCAGCAGCTTGGAGCGTAGCAGAAACAATGAGCAGTTCTTC

j_call: TRBJ1-5
v_call: TRBV6-5
clone_size: once
d_call: .
cdr3_aa: CASMGGPGVYHF
cdr3_nt: TGTGCCAGCATGGGAGGGCCCGGCGTTTATCATTTT

j_call: TRBJ1-1
v_call: TRBV27
clone_size: .
d_call: .
cdr3_aa: CASSLRGFGTEAFF
cdr3_nt: TGTGCCAGCAGTTTAAGGGGGTTCGGTACTGAAGCTTTCTTT

j_call: TRBJ2-5
v_call: TRBV9
clone_size: .
d_call: .
cdr3_aa: CASSVAGGGTQYF
cdr3_nt: TGTGCCAGCAGCGTAGCCGGGGGAGGGACCCAGTACTTC

j_call: TRBJ2-7
v_call: TRBV27
clone_size: once
d_call: TRBD2
cdr3_aa: CASSSERENSYEQYF
cdr3_nt: TGTGCCAGCAGCTCCGAGCGGGAGAACTCCTACGAGCAGTACTTC

j_call: TRBJ1-1
v_call: TRBV6-5
clone_size: .
d_call: .
cdr3_aa: CASTSEGMRGEAFF
cdr3_nt: TGTGCCAGCACCTCCGAGGGGATGCGGGGTGAAGCTTTCTTT

j_call: TRBJ1-2
v_call: TRBV30
clone_size: once
d_call: .
cdr3_aa: CAWSVRGNYGYTF
cdr3_nt: TGTGCCTGGAGCGTCAGGGGTAACTATGGCTACACCTTC

j_call: TRBJ2-1
v_call: TRBV11-2
clone_size: .
d_call: TRBD2
cdr3_aa: CASSWTSAHEQFF
cdr3_nt: TGTGCCAGCAGTTGGACTAGCGCTCATGAGCAGTTCTTC

j_call: TRBJ1-5
v_call: TRBV12-5
clone_size: .
d_call: .
cdr3_aa: CASGLEGNQPQHF
cdr3_nt: TGTGCTAGTGGTTTAGAGGGCAATCAGCCCCAGCATTTT

j_call: TRBJ1-6
v_call: TRBV10-3
clone_size: .
d_call: TRBD1
cdr3_aa: CAISGDYRTGGSPLHF
cdr3_nt: TGTGCCATCAGTGGCGATTATCGGACAGGGGGTTCACCCCTCCACTTT

j_call: TRBJ2-3
v_call: TRBV14
clone_size: .
d_call: TRBD2
cdr3_aa: CASSHIGLAGGKSTDTQYF
cdr3_nt: TGTGCCAGCAGCCATATAGGACTAGCGGGAGGAAAAAGCACAGATACGCAGTATTTT

j_call: TRBJ1-4
v_call: TRBV18
clone_size: .
d_call: .
cdr3_aa: CASSPISGTTNEKLFF
cdr3_nt: TGTGCCAGCTCACCAATTTCAGGGACAACTAATGAAAAACTGTTTTTT

j_call: TRBJ2-3
v_call: TRBV29-1
clone_size: .
d_call: TRBD2
cdr3_aa: CSVEALSGRDTQYF
cdr3_nt: TGCAGCGTTGAAGCCCTTAGCGGGAGAGATACGCAGTATTTT

j_call: TRBJ1-2
v_call: TRBV2
clone_size: .
d_call: TRBD1
cdr3_aa: CASSDWQGARYGYTF
cdr3_nt: TGTGCCAGCAGTGATTGGCAGGGGGCCCGCTATGGCTACACCTTC

j_call: TRBJ2-2
v_call: TRBV7-9
clone_size: .
d_call: TRBD2
cdr3_aa: CASSRAGVGELFF
cdr3_nt: TGTGCCAGCAGCCGCGCGGGGGTCGGGGAGCTGTTTTTT

j_call: TRBJ1-2
v_call: TRBV28
clone_size: few
d_call: TRBD1
cdr3_aa: CASSLGQGADYGYTF
cdr3_nt: TGTGCCAGCAGTTTGGGGCAGGGGGCGGACTATGGCTACACCTTC

j_call: TRBJ1-6
v_call: TRBV10-3
clone_size: .
d_call: .
cdr3_aa: CAISAGLDSPLHF
cdr3_nt: TGTGCCATCAGTGCCGGGTTGGATTCACCCCTCCACTTT

j_call: TRBJ2-3
v_call: TRBV28
clone_size: .
d_call: TRBD2
cdr3_aa: CASSLVGGRGTDTQYF
cdr3_nt: TGTGCCAGCAGTTTAGTGGGCGGGAGAGGCACAGATACGCAGTATTTT

j_call: TRBJ2-5
v_call: TRBV24-1
clone_size: .
d_call: .
cdr3_aa: CATSDVREVEETQYF
cdr3_nt: TGTGCCACCAGTGATGTCAGGGAGGTGGAAGAGACCCAGTACTTC

j_call: TRBJ1-1
v_call: TRBV2
clone_size: .
d_call: .
cdr3_aa: CASSEAGSDTEAFF
cdr3_nt: TGTGCCAGCAGTGAGGCAGGGTCGGACACTGAAGCTTTCTTT

j_call: TRBJ2-5
v_call: TRBV5-1
clone_size: .
d_call: .
cdr3_aa: CASTNGETQYF
cdr3_nt: TGCGCCAGCACAAACGGGGAGACCCAGTACTTC

j_call: TRBJ2-3
v_call: TRBV27
clone_size: once
d_call: .
cdr3_aa: CASTAGTDTQYF
cdr3_nt: TGTGCCAGCACGGCAGGGACAGATACGCAGTATTTT